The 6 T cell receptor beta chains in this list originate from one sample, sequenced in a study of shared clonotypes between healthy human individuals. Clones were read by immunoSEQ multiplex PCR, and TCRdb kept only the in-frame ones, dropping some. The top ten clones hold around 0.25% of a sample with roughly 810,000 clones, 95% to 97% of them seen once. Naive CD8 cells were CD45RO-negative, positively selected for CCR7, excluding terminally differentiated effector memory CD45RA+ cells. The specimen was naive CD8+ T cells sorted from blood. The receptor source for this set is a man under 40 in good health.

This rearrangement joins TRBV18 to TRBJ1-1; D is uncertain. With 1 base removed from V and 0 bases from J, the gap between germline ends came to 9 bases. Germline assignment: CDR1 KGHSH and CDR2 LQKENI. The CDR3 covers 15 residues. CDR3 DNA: TGTGCCAGCTCACCACAGGGCGCGATGAACACTGAAGCTTTCTTT. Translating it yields CASSPQGAMNTEAFF.

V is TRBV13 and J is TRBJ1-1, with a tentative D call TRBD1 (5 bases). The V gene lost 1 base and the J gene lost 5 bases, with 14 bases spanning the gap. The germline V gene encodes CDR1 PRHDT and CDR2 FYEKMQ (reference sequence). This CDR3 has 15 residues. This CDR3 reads CASSLELGQGTEAFF. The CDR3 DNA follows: TGTGCCAGCAGCTTAGAATTGGGGCAGGGAACTGAAGCTTTCTTT.

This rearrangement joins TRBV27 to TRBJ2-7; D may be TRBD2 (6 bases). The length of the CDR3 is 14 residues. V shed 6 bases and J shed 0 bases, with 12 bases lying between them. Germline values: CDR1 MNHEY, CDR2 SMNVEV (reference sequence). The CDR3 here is CASRPGLRSYEQYF. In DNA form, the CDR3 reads TGTGCCAGCAGACCGGGACTCCGCTCCTACGAGCAGTACTTC.

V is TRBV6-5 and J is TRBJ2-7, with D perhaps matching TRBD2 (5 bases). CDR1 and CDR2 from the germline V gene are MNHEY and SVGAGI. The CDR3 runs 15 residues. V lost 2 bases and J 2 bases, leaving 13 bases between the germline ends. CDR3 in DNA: TGTGCCAGCAGTTACGGGCCGGCAGCGGCCTACGAGCAGTACTTC. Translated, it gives CASSYGPAAAYEQYF.

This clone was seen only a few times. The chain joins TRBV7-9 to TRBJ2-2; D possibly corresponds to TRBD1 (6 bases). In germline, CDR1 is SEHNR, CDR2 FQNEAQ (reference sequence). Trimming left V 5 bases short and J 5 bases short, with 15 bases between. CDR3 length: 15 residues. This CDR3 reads CASSKNRVGTGELFF. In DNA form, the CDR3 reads TGTGCCAGCAGCAAGAACAGGGTAGGGACCGGGGAGCTGTTTTTT.

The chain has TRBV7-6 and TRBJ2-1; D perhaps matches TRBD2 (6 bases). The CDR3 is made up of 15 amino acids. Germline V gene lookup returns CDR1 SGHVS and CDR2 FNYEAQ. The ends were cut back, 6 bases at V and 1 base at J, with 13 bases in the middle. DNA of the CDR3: TGTGCCAGCAGAAAATTAGCGGATTCCTACAATGAGCAGTTCTTC. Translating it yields CASRKLADSYNEQFF.